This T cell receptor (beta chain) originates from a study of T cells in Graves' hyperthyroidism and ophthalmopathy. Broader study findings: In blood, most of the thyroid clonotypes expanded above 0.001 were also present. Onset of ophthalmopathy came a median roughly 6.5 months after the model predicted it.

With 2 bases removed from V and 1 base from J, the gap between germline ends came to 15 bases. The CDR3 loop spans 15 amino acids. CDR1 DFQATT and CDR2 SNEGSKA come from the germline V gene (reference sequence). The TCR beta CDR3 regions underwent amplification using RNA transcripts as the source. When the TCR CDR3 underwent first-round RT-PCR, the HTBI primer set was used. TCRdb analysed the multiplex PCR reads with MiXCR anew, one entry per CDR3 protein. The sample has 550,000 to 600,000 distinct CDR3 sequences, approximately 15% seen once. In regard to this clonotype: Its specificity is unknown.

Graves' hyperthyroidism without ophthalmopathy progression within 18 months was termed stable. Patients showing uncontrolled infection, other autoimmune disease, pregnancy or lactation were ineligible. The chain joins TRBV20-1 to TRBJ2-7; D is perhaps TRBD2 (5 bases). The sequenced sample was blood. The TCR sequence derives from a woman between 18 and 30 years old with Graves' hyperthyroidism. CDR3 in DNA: TGCAGTGCTAGATTCCGGAGGTCCACATCCTACGAGCAGTACTTC. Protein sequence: CSARFRRSTSYEQYF.